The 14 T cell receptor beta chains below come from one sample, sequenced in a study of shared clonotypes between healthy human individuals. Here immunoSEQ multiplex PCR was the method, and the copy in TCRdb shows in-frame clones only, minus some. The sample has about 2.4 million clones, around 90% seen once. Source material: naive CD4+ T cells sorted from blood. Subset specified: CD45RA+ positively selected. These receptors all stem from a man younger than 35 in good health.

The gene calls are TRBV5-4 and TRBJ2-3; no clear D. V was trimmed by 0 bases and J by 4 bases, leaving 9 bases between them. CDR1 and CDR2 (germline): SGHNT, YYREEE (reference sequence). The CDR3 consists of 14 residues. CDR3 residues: CASSLEQLADTQYF. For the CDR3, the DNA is TGTGCCAGCAGCTTGGAGCAGCTTGCAGATACGCAGTATTTT.

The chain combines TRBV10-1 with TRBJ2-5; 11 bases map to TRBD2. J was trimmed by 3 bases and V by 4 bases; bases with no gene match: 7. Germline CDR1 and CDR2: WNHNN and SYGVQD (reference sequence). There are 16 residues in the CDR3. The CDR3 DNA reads TGCGCCAGCAGTGCAGGAGCGGGACTAGCGGAAGAGACCCAGTACTTC. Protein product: CASSAGAGLAEETQYF.

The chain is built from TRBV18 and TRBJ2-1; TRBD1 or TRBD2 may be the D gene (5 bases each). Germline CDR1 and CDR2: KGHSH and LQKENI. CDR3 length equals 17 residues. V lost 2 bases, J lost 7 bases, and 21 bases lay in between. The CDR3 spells CASSPESGWGLGNEQFF. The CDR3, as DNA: TGTGCCAGCTCACCAGAGTCGGGCTGGGGGTTAGGGAATGAGCAGTTCTTC. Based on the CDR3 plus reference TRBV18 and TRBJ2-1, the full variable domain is NAGVMQNPRHLVRRRGQEARLRCSPMKGHSHVYWYRQLPEEGLKFMVYLQKENIIDESGMPKERFSAEFPKEGPSILRIQQVVRGDSAAYFCASSPESGWGLGNEQFFGPGTRLTVL.

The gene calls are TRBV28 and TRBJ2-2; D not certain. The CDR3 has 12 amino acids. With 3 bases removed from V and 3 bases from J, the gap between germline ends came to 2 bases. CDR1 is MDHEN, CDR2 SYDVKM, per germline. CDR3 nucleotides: TGTGCCAGCAGTTTCCACACCGGGGAGCTGTTTTTT. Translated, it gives CASSFHTGELFF.

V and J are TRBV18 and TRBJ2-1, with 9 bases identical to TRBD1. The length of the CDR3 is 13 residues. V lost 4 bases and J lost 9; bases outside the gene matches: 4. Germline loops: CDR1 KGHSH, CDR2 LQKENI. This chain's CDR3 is CASSQQGAGEQFF. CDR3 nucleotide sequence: TGTGCCAGCTCACAACAGGGGGCCGGTGAGCAGTTCTTC.

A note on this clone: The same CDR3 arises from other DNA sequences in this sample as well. In DNA, the CDR3 is TGCGCCAGCAGCTTGGAGGGGGCTACCAATCAGCCCCAGCATTTT. It yields the protein CASSLEGATNQPQHF. The chain is built from TRBV5-1 and TRBJ1-5; TRBD1 matches 7 bases. J lost 3 bases, V lost 0 bases, and 3 bases had no gene match. The germline V gene encodes CDR1 SGHRS and CDR2 YFSETQ. There are 15 residues in the CDR3. Variable domain in full (rest from reference TRBV5-1 and TRBJ1-5): KAGVTQTPRYLIKTRGQQVTLSCSPISGHRSVSWYQQTPGQGLQFLFEYFSETQRNKGNFPGRFSGRQFSNSRSEMNVSTLELGDSALYLCASSLEGATNQPQHFGDGTRLSIL.

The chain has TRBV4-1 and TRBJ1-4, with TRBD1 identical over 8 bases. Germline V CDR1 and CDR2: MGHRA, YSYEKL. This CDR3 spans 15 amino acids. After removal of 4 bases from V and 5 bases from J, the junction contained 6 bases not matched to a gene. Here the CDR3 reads CASSRLDRDNEKLFF. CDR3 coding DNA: TGCGCCAGCAGCCGCCTGGACAGGGACAATGAAAAACTGTTTTTT.

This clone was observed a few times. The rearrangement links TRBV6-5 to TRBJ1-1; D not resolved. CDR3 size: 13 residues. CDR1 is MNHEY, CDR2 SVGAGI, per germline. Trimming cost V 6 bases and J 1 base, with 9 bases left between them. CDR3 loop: CASRPLQNTEAFF. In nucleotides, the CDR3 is TGTGCCAGCAGGCCCTTACAGAACACTGAAGCTTTCTTT.

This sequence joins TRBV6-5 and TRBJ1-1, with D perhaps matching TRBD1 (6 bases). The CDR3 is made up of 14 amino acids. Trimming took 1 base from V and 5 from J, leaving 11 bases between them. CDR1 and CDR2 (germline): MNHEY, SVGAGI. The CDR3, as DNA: TGTGCCAGCAGTTACTTGGGGGGCACGACTGAAGCTTTCTTT. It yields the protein CASSYLGGTTEAFF.

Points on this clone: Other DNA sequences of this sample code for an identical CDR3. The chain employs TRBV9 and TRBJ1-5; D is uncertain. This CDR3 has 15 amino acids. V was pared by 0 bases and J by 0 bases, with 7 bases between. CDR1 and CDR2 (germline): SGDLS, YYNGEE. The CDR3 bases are TGTGCCAGCAGCGTAGGAGACAATAGCAATCAGCCCCAGCATTTT. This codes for CASSVGDNSNQPQHF.

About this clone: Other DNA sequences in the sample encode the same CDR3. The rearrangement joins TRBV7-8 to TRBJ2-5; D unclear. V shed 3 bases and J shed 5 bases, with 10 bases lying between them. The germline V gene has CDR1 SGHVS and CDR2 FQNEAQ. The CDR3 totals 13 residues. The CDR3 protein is CASSFGLQETQYF. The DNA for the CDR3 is TGTGCCAGCAGCTTTGGTCTTCAGGAGACCCAGTACTTC.

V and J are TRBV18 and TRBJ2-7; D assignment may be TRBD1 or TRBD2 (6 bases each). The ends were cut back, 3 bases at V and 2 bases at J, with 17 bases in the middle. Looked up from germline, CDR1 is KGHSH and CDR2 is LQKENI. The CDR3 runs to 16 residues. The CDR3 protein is CASSPLRGSGAYEQYF. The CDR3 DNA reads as TGTGCCAGCTCACCTCTCCGGGGGTCAGGGGCCTACGAGCAGTACTTC.

The CDR3, as DNA: TGTGCCAGCAGCGTCGGACAGGGGACTGGAAACACCATATATTTT. Translating it yields CASSVGQGTGNTIYF. The V gene is TRBV5-6, the J gene TRBJ1-3, with TRBD1 matching 9 bases. The CDR3 consists of 15 residues. Germline V gene lookup returns CDR1 SGHDT and CDR2 YYEEEE. After removal of 4 bases from V and 2 bases from J, the junction contained 4 bases not matched to a gene.

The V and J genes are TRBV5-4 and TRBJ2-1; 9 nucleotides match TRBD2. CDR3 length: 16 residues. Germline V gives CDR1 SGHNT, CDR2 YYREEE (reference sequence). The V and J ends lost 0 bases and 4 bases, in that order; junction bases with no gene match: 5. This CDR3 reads CASSLVPSGTYNEQFF. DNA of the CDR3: TGTGCCAGCAGCTTGGTACCTAGCGGGACGTACAATGAGCAGTTCTTC. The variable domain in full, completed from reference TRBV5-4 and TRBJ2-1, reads ETGVTQSPTHLIKTRGQQVTLRCSSQSGHNTVSWYQQALGQGPQFIFQYYREEENGRGNFPPRFSGLQFPNYSSELNVNALELDDSALYLCASSLVPSGTYNEQFFGPGTRLTVL.